Included here is one T cell receptor beta chain sequence, with context. What it binds is not known. This entry comes from a study of T cells expressing NK-cell markers. Study results and limitations: Dominant NKG2C+ clonotypes accounted for about 1.0-7.0% of CD8+ T cells in about 6 donors.

Reanalyzing the 5' RACE reads, TCRdb keeps one entry per CDR3 protein, without DNA. This listing includes approximately 380,000 distinct CDR3 sequences. The CDR3 extends over 17 amino acids. Germline-derived CDR1 and CDR2 are SGHTA and FQGNSA. The chain combines TRBV7-2 with TRBJ1-5. This clonotype was sampled from a man aged 18-75 years in good health. Sequenced material: blood T cells: a sorted CD56 or NKG2C T cell subset, CD4+ or CD8+ T cells, or bulk PBMC T cells (not recorded which). The chain's CDR3 is CASSLVVQTFSSQPQHF.